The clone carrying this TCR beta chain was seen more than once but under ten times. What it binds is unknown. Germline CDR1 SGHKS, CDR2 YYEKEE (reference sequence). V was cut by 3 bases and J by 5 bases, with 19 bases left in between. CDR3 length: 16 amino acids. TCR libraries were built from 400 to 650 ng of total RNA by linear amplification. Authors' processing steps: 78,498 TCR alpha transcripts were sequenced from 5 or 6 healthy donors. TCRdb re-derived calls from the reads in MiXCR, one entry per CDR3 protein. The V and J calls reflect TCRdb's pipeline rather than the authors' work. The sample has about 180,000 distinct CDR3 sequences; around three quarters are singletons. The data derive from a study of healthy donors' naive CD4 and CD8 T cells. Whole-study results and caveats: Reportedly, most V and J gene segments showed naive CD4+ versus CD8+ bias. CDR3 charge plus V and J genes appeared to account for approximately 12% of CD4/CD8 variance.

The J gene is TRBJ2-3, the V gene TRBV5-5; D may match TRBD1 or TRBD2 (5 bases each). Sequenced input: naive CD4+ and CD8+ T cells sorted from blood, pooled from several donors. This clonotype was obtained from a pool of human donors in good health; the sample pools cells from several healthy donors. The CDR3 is CASSSKGRKGEDTQYF. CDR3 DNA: TGTGCCAGCAGCTCAAAGGGACGGAAGGGAGAAGATACGCAGTATTTT.